Each of the 9 T cell receptor beta chains below was sequenced from the same sample in a study of radiotherapy plus CTLA-4 blockade in lung cancer. Profiled with immunoSEQ multiplex PCR; TCRdb holds only in-frame clones, not every one. The data show fewer than 100,000 clones, around 79% seen once. Sequencing was performed on peripheral blood, taken from a patient treated with radiotherapy plus ipilimumab. The receptors come from a human donor with non-small cell lung cancer whose response to radiotherapy plus ipilimumab could not be evaluated. Some clones in this sample may be carry-over from other donors' samples.

This chain connects TRBV9 to TRBJ2-1; TRBD2 is a possible D gene (5 bases). Trimming removed 3 bases from V and 10 bases from J, with 11 bases in between. This CDR3 has 12 amino acids. The V gene's germline CDR1 is SGDLS and CDR2 YYNGEE. This CDR3 is CASSAFSVEQFF. The CDR3 region has the DNA TGTGCCAGCAGCGCCTTTAGCGTGGAGCAGTTCTTC.

This chain connects TRBV5-1 to TRBJ2-7; D is undetermined. The CDR3 contains 14 residues. V was cut by 0 bases and J by 0 bases, with 7 bases left in between. The V gene's germline CDR1 is SGHRS and CDR2 YFSETQ. This CDR3 is CASSLGGSSYEQYF. For the CDR3, the DNA is TGCGCCAGCAGCTTGGGAGGAAGCTCCTACGAGCAGTACTTC.

The rearrangement uses TRBV14 and TRBJ1-5; no clear D gene. Germline lookup yields CDR1 SGHDN and CDR2 FVKESK. The CDR3 consists of 13 residues. Deletions cut 5 bases from V and 4 bases from J, with 9 bases between. CDR3 DNA sequence: TGTGCCAGCAGCTTCAGCAGGAATCAGCCCCAGCATTTT. It codes for CASSFSRNQPQHF.

V usage is TRBV18 and J usage is TRBJ1-2; D remains unclear. Germline-derived CDR1 and CDR2 are KGHSH and LQKENI. This CDR3 spans 14 amino acids. The V and J ends lost 2 bases and 6 bases respectively, with 13 bases between them. CDR3 DNA sequence: TGTGCCAGCTCACCAAGCGACGGGTTTGATGGCTACACCTTC. Translating gives CASSPSDGFDGYTF. The variable domain in full, with the rest retrieved from reference TRBV18 and TRBJ1-2, is NAGVMQNPRHLVRRRGQEARLRCSPMKGHSHVYWYRQLPEEGLKFMVYLQKENIIDESGMPKERFSAEFPKEGPSILRIQQVVRGDSAAYFCASSPSDGFDGYTFGSGTRLTVV.

V and J are TRBV7-9 and TRBJ2-1, with D possibly being TRBD1 (5 bases). CDR1 is SEHNR and CDR2 is FQNEAQ in the germline V gene (reference sequence). This CDR3 comprises 14 residues. Deletions cut 7 bases from V and 1 base from J, with 11 bases between. The CDR3 sequence: CASTLTASYNEQFF. In DNA, the CDR3 is TGTGCCAGCACCCTGACAGCTTCCTACAATGAGCAGTTCTTC.

The rearrangement joins TRBV5-6 to TRBJ2-6; possible D gene TRBD2, 5 bases. V lost 2 bases and J 0 bases, leaving 9 bases between the germline ends. This CDR3 has 16 amino acids. CDR1 and CDR2 (germline): SGHDT, YYEEEE. The CDR3: CASSFLGSSGANVLTF. The DNA of the CDR3 is TGTGCCAGCAGCTTCTTAGGGAGCTCTGGGGCCAACGTCCTGACTTTC. Drawing the rest from reference TRBV5-6 and TRBJ2-6, the complete variable domain is DAGVTQSPTHLIKTRGQQVTLRCSPKSGHDTVSWYQQALGQGPQFIFQYYEEEERQRGNFPDRFSGHQFPNYSSELNVNALLLGDSALYLCASSFLGSSGANVLTFGAGSRLTVL.

J is TRBJ2-5 and V is TRBV19; D might be TRBD2 (6 bases). Germline-derived CDR1 and CDR2 are LNHDA and SQIVND (reference sequence). V was clipped by 1 base and J by 4 bases, with 7 bases between them. CDR3 length: 13 residues. This CDR3 is CASSIGGGETQYF. The CDR3 nucleotides read TGTGCCAGTAGTATAGGGGGAGGAGAGACCCAGTACTTC.

This chain connects TRBV27 to TRBJ2-3, with D unresolved. Trimming left V 6 bases short and J 5 bases short, with 15 bases between. This CDR3 comprises 14 residues. Germline V gives CDR1 MNHEY, CDR2 SMNVEV (reference sequence). This CDR3 reads CASRDYSLKDTQYF. CDR3 in DNA: TGTGCCAGCAGAGATTACTCCCTCAAAGATACGCAGTATTTT.

The J gene is TRBJ2-1, the V gene TRBV6-5, with TRBD2 identical over 8 bases. The CDR3 sequence is 14 residues long. V dropped 6 bases and J dropped 5; count of bases not matched to a gene: 6. Germline V gene lookup returns CDR1 MNHEY and CDR2 SVGAGI. CDR3 bases: TGTGCCAGCAGCCGCGGACTAGCAGACAATGAGCAGTTCTTC. It codes for CASSRGLADNEQFF.